One sample yielded the 20 T cell receptor beta chains listed below, sequenced in a study of blood T cell repertoires in COVID-19. Sequenced by immunoSEQ multiplex PCR; TCRdb stores in-frame clones only, minus some. The table lists some 240,000 clones, roughly 85% of them singletons. The material sequenced was PBMCs or T cells enriched from blood (not recorded which). The receptors here all came from a woman in her forties or fifties who had been exposed to COVID-19.

The gene calls are TRBV6-1 and TRBJ1-1; maybe TRBD1 (6 bases). Germline CDR1 is MNHNS and CDR2 is SASEGT. The V end was cut by 0 bases, the J end by 8 bases, with 13 bases between. This CDR3 has 14 residues. DNA for the CDR3: TGTGCCAGCAGTGAAGCGGTAAGGGGGACCGAAGCTTTCTTT. Translating it yields CASSEAVRGTEAFF.

The rearrangement uses TRBV4-1 and TRBJ2-1; tentative D call: TRBD1 (5 bases). Germline V CDR1 and CDR2: MGHRA, YSYEKL. The CDR3 has 16 amino acids. With 1 base removed from V and 9 bases from J, the gap between germline ends came to 19 bases. The CDR3 spells CASSQGWAGSSGEQFF. Written as DNA, the CDR3 is TGCGCCAGCAGCCAAGGTTGGGCAGGGTCATCGGGTGAGCAGTTCTTC.

The chain employs TRBV4-2 and TRBJ1-2; maybe TRBD1 (6 bases). V was shortened by 1 base and J by 4 bases, with 19 bases between the two germline ends. CDR1 is LGHNA, CDR2 YNFKEQ, per germline. The CDR3 contains 17 residues. CDR3 sequence (DNA): TGTGCCAGCAGCCAAGGCCAACGGGCAGGGGTAGGCTATGGCTACACCTTC. As protein: CASSQGQRAGVGYGYTF.

The chain is built from TRBV9 and TRBJ2-2; D not certain. Germline assignment: CDR1 SGDLS and CDR2 YYNGEE. This CDR3 is built from 18 residues. V was clipped by 4 bases and J by 1 base, with 20 bases between them. CDR3: CASSSLGPTNWNTGELFF. CDR3 DNA: TGTGCCAGCAGCTCCCTTGGGCCGACCAATTGGAACACCGGGGAGCTGTTTTTT.

The chain couples TRBV27 to TRBJ2-5, with 7 bases aligning to TRBD1. This CDR3 comprises 13 residues. The J segment lost 4 bases and the V segment lost 6 bases, leaving 5 bases of the junction unmatched. Germline CDR1 reads MNHEY; CDR2 reads SMNVEV (reference sequence). In nucleotides, the CDR3 is TGTGCCAGCAGCTCACAGGGGCGAGAGACCCAGTACTTC. Translating gives CASSSQGRETQYF.

The rearrangement joins TRBV19 to TRBJ1-6; 7 bases align to TRBD1. The germline V gene encodes CDR1 LNHDA and CDR2 SQIVND (reference sequence). The CDR3 runs 15 residues. The V and J ends lost 3 bases and 3 bases, in that order; junction bases with no gene match: 2. CDR3 amino acids: CASSMGQNYNSPLHF. CDR3 coding DNA: TGTGCCAGTAGTATGGGACAGAACTATAATTCACCCCTCCACTTT.

The chain has TRBV3-1 (or the pseudogene TRBV3-2) and TRBJ1-1, with 9 bases that match TRBD1. The CDR3 has 14 amino acids. Losses at the gene ends were 2 bases for V and 8 bases for J; bases not matched to a gene: 6. Germline assignment: CDR1 LGHDT and CDR2 YNNKEL (reference sequence). The CDR3 DNA sequence: TGTGCCAGCAGCCAAAGGGGACAGGGAGGGGAAGCTTTCTTT. This encodes CASSQRGQGGEAFF.

Written as DNA, the CDR3 is TGTGCCAGCTCACCCCTTGGACAGGGAAAGGACACCATATATTTT. Translated: CASSPLGQGKDTIYF. The V gene is TRBV18, the J gene TRBJ1-3; 8 bases are a match to TRBD1. This CDR3 is 15 amino acids long. J gave up 8 bases and V 3 bases, and 9 bases lay outside the gene matches. Germline CDR1 KGHSH, CDR2 LQKENI.

This clone was recorded only once. This sequence joins TRBV3-1 (or the pseudogene TRBV3-2) and TRBJ1-4; possibly TRBD1 for D (6 bases). The V end lost 2 bases, the J end lost 8 bases, and 21 bases lay between the germline ends. The CDR3 is 17 residues long. Germline loops: CDR1 LGHDT, CDR2 YNNKEL (reference sequence). CDR3 loop: CASSQNFPGHGIEKLFF. Written as DNA, the CDR3 is TGTGCCAGCAGCCAAAATTTCCCGGGACATGGGATCGAAAAACTGTTTTTT.

This chain links TRBV9 with TRBJ1-1, with no clear D. The germline V gene has CDR1 SGDLS and CDR2 YYNGEE. The V end was cut by 3 bases, the J end by 4 bases, with 10 bases between. The CDR3 consists of 13 residues. CDR3 in amino acids: CASSEAPGTEAFF. CDR3 in DNA: TGTGCCAGCAGCGAAGCCCCGGGCACTGAAGCTTTCTTT.

The V call is TRBV9, the J call TRBJ2-4, with 8 bases aligning to TRBD1. Germline loops: CDR1 SGDLS, CDR2 YYNGEE. The CDR3 runs to 13 residues. The V segment lost 0 bases and the J segment 10 bases; nucleotides outside the gene matches: 3. CDR3 amino acids: CASSVGQGAIQYF. The CDR3 region has the DNA TGTGCCAGCAGCGTAGGGCAGGGGGCGATTCAGTACTTC.

The chain couples TRBV6-5 to TRBJ1-3, with D tentatively TRBD1 (6 bases). With 9 bases removed from V and 0 bases from J, the gap between germline ends came to 12 bases. The CDR3 contains 14 residues. Germline CDR1 reads MNHEY; CDR2 reads SVGAGI. The DNA for the CDR3 is TGTGCCAGTATGACAGGTCTCTCTGGAAACACCATATATTTT. This codes for CASMTGLSGNTIYF.

Concerning this clone itself: Other DNA sequences in this specimen translate into the identical CDR3. The V call is TRBV28, the J call TRBJ1-1, with a weak D call TRBD1 (6 bases). V was pared by 8 bases and J by 4 bases, with 17 bases between. CDR1 MDHEN and CDR2 SYDVKM come from the germline V gene. The CDR3 is 14 amino acids. CDR3 protein: CASSRGGLGTEAFF. The DNA of the CDR3 is TGTGCCAGCTCAAGGGGGGGATTAGGCACTGAAGCTTTCTTT.

This clone turned up a few times. The sample holds other DNA sequences that translate to the same CDR3. The chain uses TRBV12-5 and TRBJ1-1; the D is unclear. From germline, CDR1 is LGHNT and CDR2 FRNRAP. Trimming shortened V by 1 base and J by 1 base, and 4 bases separated the two germline ends. CDR3 length: 13 residues. The DNA for the CDR3 is TGTGCTAGTGGTTTGGGAGGGAACACTGAAGCTTTCTTT. Protein product: CASGLGGNTEAFF. Complete variable domain (other parts from reference TRBV12-5 and TRBJ1-1): DARVTQTPRHKVTEMGQEVTMRCQPILGHNTVFWYRQTMMQGLELLAYFRNRAPLDDSGMPKDRFSAEMPDATLATLKIQPSEPRDSAVYFCASGLGGNTEAFFGQGTRLTVV.

The rearrangement uses TRBV5-4 and TRBJ1-4; 11 bases line up with TRBD1. Germline-derived CDR1 and CDR2 are SGHNT and YYREEE (reference sequence). The junction had 5 bases not matched to a gene; V was cut back by 0 bases and J by 7 bases. The CDR3 is 16 amino acids. This CDR3 reads CASSLARDRGSEKLFF. DNA of the CDR3: TGTGCCAGCAGCTTGGCCCGGGACAGGGGGAGTGAAAAACTGTTTTTT. Full variable domain (missing parts from reference TRBV5-4 and TRBJ1-4): ETGVTQSPTHLIKTRGQQVTLRCSSQSGHNTVSWYQQALGQGPQFIFQYYREEENGRGNFPPRFSGLQFPNYSSELNVNALELDDSALYLCASSLARDRGSEKLFFGSGTQLSVL.

The table lists this clone with a count of one. The V call is TRBV6-5, the J call TRBJ1-3; unclear D gene. V lost 4 bases and J 1 base, leaving 8 bases between the germline ends. CDR3 size: 14 residues. CDR1 and CDR2 (germline): MNHEY, SVGAGI. The chain's CDR3 is CASSSLGSGNTIYF. The CDR3 DNA reads as TGTGCCAGCAGTTCCCTCGGTTCTGGAAACACCATATATTTT.

The chain is built from TRBV6-2 or TRBV6-3 and TRBJ2-3; no definite D call. Trimming took off 2 bases at V and 7 bases at J, with 19 bases between the two ends. Germline-derived CDR1 and CDR2 are MNHEY and SVGEGT. This CDR3 comprises 16 residues. The CDR3 DNA sequence: TGTGCCAGCAGTTACGGCCCAGCGAACCCCTCTAATACGCAGTATTTT. Residues: CASSYGPANPSNTQYF.

The rearrangement uses TRBV2 and TRBJ2-1; D might be TRBD2 (6 bases). From germline, CDR1 is SNHLY and CDR2 FYNNEI. Between the trimmed V and J ends, which lost 10 bases and 5 bases, there was a span of 15 bases. This CDR3 is 13 amino acids long. Written as DNA, the CDR3 is TGTGCCACCACTCGGGACTGGAACAATGAGCAGTTCTTC. This translates into CATTRDWNNEQFF. The full variable domain, completed using reference TRBV2 and TRBJ2-1, is EPEVTQTPSHQVTQMGQEVILRCVPISNHLYFYWYRQILGQKVEFLVSFYNNEISEKSEIFDDQFSVERPDGSNFTLKIRSTKLEDSAMYFCATTRDWNNEQFFGPGTRLTVL.

The CDR3 region has the DNA TGTGCCAGCAGCCCAAGGTGGACTAGCGGGACTCAAGAGACCCAGTACTTC. It yields the protein CASSPRWTSGTQETQYF. The chain is built from TRBV21-1 and TRBJ2-5; the table calls TRBD2, which could not be checked here. TRBV21-1 is given as a pseudogene. The CDR3 loop spans 17 amino acids.

This rearrangement joins TRBV24-1 to TRBJ2-1, with TRBD2 matching over 7 bases. With 3 bases clipped from V and 0 bases from J, the junction kept 13 bases outside the gene matches. The CDR3 runs to 19 residues. Germline assignment: CDR1 KGHDR and CDR2 SFDVKD. This CDR3 reads CATSDNSKGGPSSYNEQFF. CDR3 DNA: TGTGCCACCAGTGATAACAGCAAGGGAGGGCCTAGCTCCTACAATGAGCAGTTCTTC.